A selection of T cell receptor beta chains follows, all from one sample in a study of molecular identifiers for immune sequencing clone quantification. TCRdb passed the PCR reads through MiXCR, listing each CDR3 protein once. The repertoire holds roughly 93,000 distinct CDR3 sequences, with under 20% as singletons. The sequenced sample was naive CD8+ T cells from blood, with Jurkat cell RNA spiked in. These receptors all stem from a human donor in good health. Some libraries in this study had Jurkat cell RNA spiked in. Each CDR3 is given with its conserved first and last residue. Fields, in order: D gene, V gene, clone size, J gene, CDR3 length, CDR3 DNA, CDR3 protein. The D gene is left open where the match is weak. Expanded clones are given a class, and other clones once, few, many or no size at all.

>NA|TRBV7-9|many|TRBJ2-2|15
TGTGCCAGCAGCTTAGGACCGGGGGACACCGGGGAGCTGTTTTTT
CASSLGPGDTGELFF
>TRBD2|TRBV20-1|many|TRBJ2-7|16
TGCAGTGCTAGAGTTGGTGGGAGGGCAAGGAAGTACGAGCAGTACTTC
CSARVGGRARKYEQYF
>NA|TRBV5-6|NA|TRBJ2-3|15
TGTGCCAGCAGCTTGGCGGTCACTAACACAGATACGCAGTATTTT
CASSLAVTNTDTQYF
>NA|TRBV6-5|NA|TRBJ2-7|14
TGTGCCAGCAGCAACTCCGGGCCCTTGGGGGAGCAGTACTTC
CASSNSGPLGEQYF
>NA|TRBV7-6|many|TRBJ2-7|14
TGTGCCAGCAGCTTGGACAGAGGAATGTACGAGCAGTACTTC
CASSLDRGMYEQYF
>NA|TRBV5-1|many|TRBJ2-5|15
TGCGCCAGCAGCTTGTGGAGGGGGCTTGAAGAGACCCAGTACTTC
CASSLWRGLEETQYF
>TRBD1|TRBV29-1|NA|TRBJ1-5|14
TGCAGCGTTGAAAGACAGGGGAGCAATCAGCCCCAGCATTTT
CSVERQGSNQPQHF
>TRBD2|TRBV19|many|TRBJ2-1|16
TGTGCCAGTAAGTTGAGCGGGAGTCAGTCCTACAATGAGCAGTTCTTC
CASKLSGSQSYNEQFF
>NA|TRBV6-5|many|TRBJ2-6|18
TGTGCCAGCAGTTACTCGACAGGGAGGGTACCTGGGGCCAACGTCCTGACTTTC
CASSYSTGRVPGANVLTF
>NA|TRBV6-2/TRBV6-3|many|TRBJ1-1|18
TGTGCCAGCAGTTACTCCGTTCGCGGGGCCGGAATGAACACTGAAGCTTTCTTT
CASSYSVRGAGMNTEAFF
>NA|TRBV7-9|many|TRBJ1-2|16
TGTGCCAGCAGCGCTCAGACAGGAGCTCTGGACTATGGCTACACCTTC
CASSAQTGALDYGYTF
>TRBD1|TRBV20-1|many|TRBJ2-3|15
TGCAGTGCTAGCGGCTGGACAGGCAACACAGATACGCAGTATTTT
CSASGWTGNTDTQYF
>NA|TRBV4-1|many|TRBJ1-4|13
TGCGCCAGCAAAGACGTGCCGGGGGAAAAACTGTTTTTT
CASKDVPGEKLFF
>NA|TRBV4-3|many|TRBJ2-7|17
TGCGCCAGCAGCCAAGATCTTAATTGGGATGACAGCACCGGGCAGTACTTC
CASSQDLNWDDSTGQYF
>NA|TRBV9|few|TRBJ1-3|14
TGTGCCAGCAACTCAGGGAGCTCTGGAAACACCATATATTTT
CASNSGSSGNTIYF
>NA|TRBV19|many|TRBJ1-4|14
TGTGCCAGTAGTATTAACCATGGGAATGAAAAACTGTTTTTT
CASSINHGNEKLFF
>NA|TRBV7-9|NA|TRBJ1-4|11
TGTGCCAGCAGCCCTAATGAAAAACTGTTTTTT
CASSPNEKLFF
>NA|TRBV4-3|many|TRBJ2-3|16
TGCGCCAGCAGCCAGTCTAGCCGGGCAAGCACAGATACGCAGTATTTT
CASSQSSRASTDTQYF
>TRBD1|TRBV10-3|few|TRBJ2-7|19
TGTGCCATCAGTGAGGTTGCGACAGGGGGTGCATTGTTTTTCTACGAGCAGTACTTC
CAISEVATGGALFFYEQYF
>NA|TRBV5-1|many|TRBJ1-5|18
TGCGCCAGCAGCTACAGAGCGACAGGACAAGTTAGCAATCAGCCCCAGCATTTT
CASSYRATGQVSNQPQHF
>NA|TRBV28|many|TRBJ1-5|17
TGTGCCAGCAGTTTCGACCGCGCGACAGATAGCAATCAGCCCCAGCATTTT
CASSFDRATDSNQPQHF
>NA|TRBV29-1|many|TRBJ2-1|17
TGCAGCGTTGAAACTGGGGGAGGGTCAGGGGTCTACAATGAGCAGTTCTTC
CSVETGGGSGVYNEQFF
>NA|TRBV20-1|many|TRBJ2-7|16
TGCAGTGCTAGAGATCCCCCCCAGACTGTTTCCTACGAGCAGTACTTC
CSARDPPQTVSYEQYF
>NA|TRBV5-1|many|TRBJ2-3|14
TGCGCCAGCAGCTTGGGCCCAAGCACAGATACGCAGTATTTT
CASSLGPSTDTQYF
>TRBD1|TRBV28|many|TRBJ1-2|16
TGTGCCAGCAGTCCAAACAGGGGAAATGTAAACTATGGCTACACCTTC
CASSPNRGNVNYGYTF
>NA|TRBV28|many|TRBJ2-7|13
TGTGCCAGCAGTTCTCGACTATCCTACGAGCAGTACTTC
CASSSRLSYEQYF
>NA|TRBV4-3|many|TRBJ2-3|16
TGCGCCAGCAGCCAACATCAGGGGCCTAGCACAGATACGCAGTATTTT
CASSQHQGPSTDTQYF
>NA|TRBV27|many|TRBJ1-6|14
TGTGCCAGCAGCTTTGAACCGCTAGGTTCACCCCTCCACTTT
CASSFEPLGSPLHF
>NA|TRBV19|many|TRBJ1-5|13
TGTGCCAGTAGTATTAATCAGGGGATCCGTCAGCATTTT
CASSINQGIRQHF
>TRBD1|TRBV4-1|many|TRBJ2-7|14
TGCGCCAGCAGCCATCGGGACAGAGACTACGAGCAGTACTTC
CASSHRDRDYEQYF
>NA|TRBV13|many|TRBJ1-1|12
TGTGCCAGCGGCACCCTGAACACTGAAGCTTTCTTT
CASGTLNTEAFF
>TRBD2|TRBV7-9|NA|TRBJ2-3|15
TGTGCCAGCAGGACGGGACTATCCATTGAAGATACGCAGTATTTT
CASRTGLSIEDTQYF
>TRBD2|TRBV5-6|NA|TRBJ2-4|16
TGTGCCAGCACCCTGAGCGGGGGGCTAGCCAAAAACATTCAGTACTTC
CASTLSGGLAKNIQYF
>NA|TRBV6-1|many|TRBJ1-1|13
TGTGCCAGCAGTCCTTCGGGGGCCACTGAAGCTTTCTTT
CASSPSGATEAFF
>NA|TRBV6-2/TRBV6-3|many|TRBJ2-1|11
TGTGCCAGCACGGTAGGCAATGAGCAGTTCTTC
CASTVGNEQFF
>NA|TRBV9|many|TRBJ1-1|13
TGTGCCAGCAGTGTCGGGGGGAGGACTGAAGCTTTCTTT
CASSVGGRTEAFF
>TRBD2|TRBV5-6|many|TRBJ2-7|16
TGTGCCAGCAGCTTGGTTTCGTCGGGAGGGCCGTTCGAGCAGTACTTC
CASSLVSSGGPFEQYF
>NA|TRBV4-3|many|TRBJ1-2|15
TGCGCCAGCAGCCAAAGCCCCCCTCTTAACTATGGCTACACCTTC
CASSQSPPLNYGYTF
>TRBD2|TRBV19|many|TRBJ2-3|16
TGTGCCAGTAGTACTAGGACTAGCGGGTCCACAGATACGCAGTATTTT
CASSTRTSGSTDTQYF
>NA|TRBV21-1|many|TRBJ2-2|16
TGTGCCAGCAGCAAAGGGGGTTCAGGGAAGACGGGGGAGCTGTTTTTT
CASSKGGSGKTGELFF
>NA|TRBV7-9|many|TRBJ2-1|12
TGTGCCAGCAGCTTTAATCCCAATGAGCAGTTCTTC
CASSFNPNEQFF
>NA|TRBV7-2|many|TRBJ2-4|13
TGTGCCAGCAGCCCCCCGGCTACAAACATTCAGTACTTC
CASSPPATNIQYF
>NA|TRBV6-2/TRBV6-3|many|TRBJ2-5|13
TGTGCCAGCAGGGGGACATTCGAAGAGACCCAGTACTTC
CASRGTFEETQYF
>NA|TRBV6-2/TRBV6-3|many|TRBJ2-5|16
TGTGCCAGCAGTTACAGTGGCGGGGGCGAGCAAGAGACCCAGTACTTC
CASSYSGGGEQETQYF
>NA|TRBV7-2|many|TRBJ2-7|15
TGTGCCAGCAGCTCCGATTGGGGGCGAGGGAACGAGCAGTACTTC
CASSSDWGRGNEQYF
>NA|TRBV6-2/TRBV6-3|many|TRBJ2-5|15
TGTGCCAGCAGTTGGCGGCGAAACCCCCAAGAGACCCAGTACTTC
CASSWRRNPQETQYF
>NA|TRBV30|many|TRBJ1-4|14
TGTGCCTGGAGTGAGACAGAAACTAATGAAAAACTGTTTTTT
CAWSETETNEKLFF
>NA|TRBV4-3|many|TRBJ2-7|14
TGCGCCAGCAGCCAAGATAGCGGCCCCTACGAGCAGTACTTC
CASSQDSGPYEQYF
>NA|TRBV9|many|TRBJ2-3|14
TGTGCCAGCAGTGAAGGGGGTAGCACAGATACGCAGTATTTT
CASSEGGSTDTQYF
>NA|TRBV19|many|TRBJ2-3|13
TGTGCCAGTAGTCACAGGAACACAGATACGCAGTATTTT
CASSHRNTDTQYF
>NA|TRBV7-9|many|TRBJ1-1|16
TGTGCCAGCAGCTTACCATCTACATGGGGGAACACTGAAGCTTTCTTT
CASSLPSTWGNTEAFF